The clone carrying this T cell receptor beta chain was recorded at least ten times. Its specificity is unknown. The data derive from a study of response to subunit inactivated influenza vaccine. Study-wide points: Authors proposed each seasonal influenza vaccination draws in few new T cells.

V lost 0 bases to trimming and J lost 5 bases, with 10 bases between them. Germline CDR1 LGHNA, CDR2 YSLEER. CDR3 length: 15 residues. TCRdb recomputed calls from the RT-PCR reads with MiXCR, one row per CDR3 protein. The table records hundreds of thousands of distinct CDR3 sequences, around 13% of them present only once. This chain links TRBV4-3 with TRBJ1-4; D gene unclear. The receptor comes from a man aged 50-60 years who received an inactivated influenza vaccine. The sequencing used PBMCs from blood, collected about 14 days before vaccination. The CDR3 DNA reads as TGCGCCAGCAGCCAAGATTACACCCGCAATGAAAAACTGTTTTTT. It translates to CASSQDYTRNEKLFF.